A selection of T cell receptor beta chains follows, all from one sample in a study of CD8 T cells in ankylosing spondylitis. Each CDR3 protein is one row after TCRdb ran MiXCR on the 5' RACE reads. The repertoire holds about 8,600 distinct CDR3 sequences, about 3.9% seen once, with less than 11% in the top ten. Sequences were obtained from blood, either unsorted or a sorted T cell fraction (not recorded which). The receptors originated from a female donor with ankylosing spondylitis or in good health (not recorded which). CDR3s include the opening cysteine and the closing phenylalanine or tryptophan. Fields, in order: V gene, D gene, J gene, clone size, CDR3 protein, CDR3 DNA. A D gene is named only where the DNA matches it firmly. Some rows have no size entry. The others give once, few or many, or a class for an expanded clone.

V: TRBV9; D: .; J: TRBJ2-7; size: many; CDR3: CASNPNGLSGEQYF; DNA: TGTGCCAGCAACCCTAACGGACTATCCGGCGAGCAGTACTTC
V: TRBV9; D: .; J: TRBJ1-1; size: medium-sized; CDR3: CASSGPIGDTEAFF; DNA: TGTGCCAGCAGCGGCCCAATCGGGGACACTGAAGCTTTCTTT
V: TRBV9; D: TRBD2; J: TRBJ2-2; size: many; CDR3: CASSLTSGGKGELFF; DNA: TGTGCCAGCAGCCTGACTAGCGGGGGGAAAGGGGAGCTGTTTTTT
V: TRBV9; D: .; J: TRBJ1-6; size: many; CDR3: CASSSETKDNSPLHF; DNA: TGTGCCAGCAGCTCAGAAACCAAGGATAATTCACCCCTCCACTTT
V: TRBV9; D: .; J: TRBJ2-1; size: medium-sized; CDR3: CASSVVGPRGGALNEQFF; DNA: TGTGCCAGCAGCGTAGTGGGCCCCAGGGGGGGGGCCCTCAATGAGCAGTTCTTC
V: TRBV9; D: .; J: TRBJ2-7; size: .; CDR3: CASSPSQTLLGSYEQYF; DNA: TGTGCCAGCTCCCCCTCACAGACGCTTTTAGGGTCCTACGAGCAGTACTTC
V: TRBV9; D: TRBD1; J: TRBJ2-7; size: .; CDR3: CASSAGTASSYEQYF; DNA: TGTGCCAGCAGCGCCGGGACAGCCAGCTCCTACGAGCAGTACTTC
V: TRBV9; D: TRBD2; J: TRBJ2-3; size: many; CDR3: CASTPRGGGSTDTQYF; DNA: TGTGCCAGCACCCCCCGGGGAGGCGGGAGTACAGATACGCAGTATTTT
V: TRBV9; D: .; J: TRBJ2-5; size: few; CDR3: CASSVGGPLGETQYF; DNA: TGTGCCAGCAGCGTGGGGGGCCCCTTAGGAGAGACCCAGTACTTC
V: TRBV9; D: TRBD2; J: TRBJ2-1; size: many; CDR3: CASSVARGGSSYNEQFF; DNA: TGTGCCAGCAGCGTAGCTCGGGGGGGGAGCTCCTACAATGAGCAGTTCTTC
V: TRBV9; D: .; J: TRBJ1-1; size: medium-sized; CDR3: CASSVGELNTEAFF; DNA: TGTGCCAGCAGCGTAGGGGAGTTGAACACTGAAGCTTTCTTT
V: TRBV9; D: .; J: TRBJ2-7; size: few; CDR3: CASSVGDATYEQYF; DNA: TGTGCCAGCAGCGTAGGGGACGCTACCTACGAGCAGTACTTC
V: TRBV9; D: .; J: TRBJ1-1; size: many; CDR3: CASSPKVGQRLEAFF; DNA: TGTGCCAGCAGCCCTAAAGTAGGACAGAGACTTGAAGCTTTCTTT
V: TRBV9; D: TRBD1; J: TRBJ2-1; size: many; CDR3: CASSVNAGGARNEQFF; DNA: TGTGCCAGCAGCGTAAACGCAGGGGGCGCGAGGAATGAGCAGTTCTTC
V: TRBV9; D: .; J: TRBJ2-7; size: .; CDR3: CASSVESHYEQYF; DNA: TGTGCCAGCAGCGTAGAGTCTCACTACGAGCAGTACTTC
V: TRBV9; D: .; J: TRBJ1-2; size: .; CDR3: CASSAQVHGYTF; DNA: TGTGCCAGCAGCGCCCAGGTTCATGGCTACACCTTC
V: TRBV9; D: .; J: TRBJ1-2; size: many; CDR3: CASSDDGYGYTF; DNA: TGTGCCAGCAGCGATGACGGATATGGCTACACCTTC
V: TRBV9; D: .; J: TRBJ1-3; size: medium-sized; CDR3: CASSDSGRNSGNTIYF; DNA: TGTGCCAGCAGCGACTCGGGACGTAACTCTGGAAACACCATATATTTT
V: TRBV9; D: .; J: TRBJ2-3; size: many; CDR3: CASSPTTGLSSTDTQYF; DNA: TGTGCCAGCAGCCCTACCACAGGGTTAAGTAGCACAGATACGCAGTATTTT
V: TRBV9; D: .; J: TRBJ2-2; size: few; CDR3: CASSVGGSDTGELFF; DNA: TGTGCCAGCAGCGTAGGGGGTTCCGACACCGGGGAGCTGTTTTTT
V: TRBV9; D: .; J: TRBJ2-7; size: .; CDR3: CASSVGRGSSYEQYF; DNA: TGTGCCAGCAGCGTAGGCAGGGGAAGCTCCTACGAGCAGTACTTC
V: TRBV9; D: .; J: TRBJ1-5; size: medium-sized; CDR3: CASSVGSSDGQPQHF; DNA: TGTGCCAGCAGCGTAGGGTCCTCAGACGGACAGCCCCAGCATTTT
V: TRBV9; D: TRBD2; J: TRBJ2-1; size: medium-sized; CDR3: CASRPSSGSSYNEQFF; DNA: TGTGCCAGCAGGCCTAGTAGCGGGAGCTCCTACAATGAGCAGTTCTTC
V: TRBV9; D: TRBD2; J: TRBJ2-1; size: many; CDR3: CASSIGLAASNEQFF; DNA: TGTGCCAGCAGCATCGGACTAGCGGCGTCCAATGAGCAGTTCTTC
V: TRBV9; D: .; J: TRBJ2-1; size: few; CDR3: CASSVGGGEQFF; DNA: TGTGCCAGCAGCGTAGGAGGAGGTGAGCAGTTCTTC
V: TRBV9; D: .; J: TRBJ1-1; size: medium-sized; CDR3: CASSAQTKNTEAFF; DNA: TGTGCCAGCAGCGCCCAGACAAAGAACACTGAAGCTTTCTTT
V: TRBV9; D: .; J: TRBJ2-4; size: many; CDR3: CASSETAGAKNIQYF; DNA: TGTGCCAGCAGCGAAACGGCCGGTGCCAAAAACATTCAGTACTTC
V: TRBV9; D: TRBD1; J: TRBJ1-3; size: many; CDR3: CASSNLTGAGNTIYF; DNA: TGTGCCAGCAGCAACCTGACAGGGGCTGGAAACACCATATATTTT
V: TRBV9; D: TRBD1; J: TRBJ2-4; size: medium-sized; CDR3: CASSTSSSDRGLENIQYF; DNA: TGTGCCAGCAGCACAAGTAGTAGCGACAGGGGGTTGGAAAACATTCAGTACTTC
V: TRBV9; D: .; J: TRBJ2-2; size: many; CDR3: CASSVVAAANTGELFF; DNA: TGTGCCAGCAGCGTAGTGGCGGCTGCGAACACCGGGGAGCTGTTTTTT
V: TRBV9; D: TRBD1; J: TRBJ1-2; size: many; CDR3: CASSVGQEDYGYTF; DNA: TGTGCCAGCAGCGTTGGACAGGAAGATTATGGCTACACCTTC
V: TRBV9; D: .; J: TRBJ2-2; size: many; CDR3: CASSVSGVSTGELFF; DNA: TGTGCCAGCAGCGTTTCAGGGGTTTCCACCGGGGAGCTGTTTTTT
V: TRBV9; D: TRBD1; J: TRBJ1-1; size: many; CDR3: CASSAPGGTEAFF; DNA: TGTGCCAGCAGCGCTCCAGGGGGCACTGAAGCTTTCTTT
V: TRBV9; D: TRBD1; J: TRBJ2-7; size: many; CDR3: CASSGGQGMAYEQYF; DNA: TGTGCCAGCAGCGGGGGACAGGGGATGGCCTACGAGCAGTACTTC
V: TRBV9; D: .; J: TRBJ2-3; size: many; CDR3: CASSVALLAGTDTQYF; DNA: TGTGCCAGCAGCGTAGCTTTGCTAGCAGGGACAGATACGCAGTATTTT
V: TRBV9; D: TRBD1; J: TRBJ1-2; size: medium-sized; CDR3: CASSNRDSSNYGYTF; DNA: TGTGCCAGCAGCAACCGGGACAGCTCTAACTATGGCTACACCTTC
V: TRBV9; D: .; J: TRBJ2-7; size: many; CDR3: CASSVGAVSSYEQYF; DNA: TGTGCCAGCAGCGTAGGGGCGGTCAGCTCCTACGAGCAGTACTTC
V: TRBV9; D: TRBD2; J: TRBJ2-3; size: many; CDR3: CASSVLAGALTDTQYF; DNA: TGTGCCAGCAGCGTGCTAGCGGGGGCCCTCACAGATACGCAGTATTTT
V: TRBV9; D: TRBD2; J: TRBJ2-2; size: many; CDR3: CASSPTGGSGELFF; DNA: TGTGCCAGCAGCCCAACGGGGGGTTCCGGGGAGCTGTTTTTT
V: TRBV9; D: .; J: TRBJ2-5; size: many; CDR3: CASSVDWGSQETQYF; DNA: TGTGCCAGCAGCGTAGATTGGGGTTCCCAAGAGACCCAGTACTTC
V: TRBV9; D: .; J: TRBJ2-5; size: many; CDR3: CASSPGQRGSETQYF; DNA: TGTGCCAGCAGCCCGGGACAGCGGGGCTCGGAGACCCAGTACTTC
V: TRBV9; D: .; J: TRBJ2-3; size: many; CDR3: CASSVDGTSTDTQYF; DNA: TGTGCCAGCAGCGTAGACGGGACTAGCACAGATACGCAGTATTTT
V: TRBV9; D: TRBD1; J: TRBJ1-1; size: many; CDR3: CASSAPEGQQNTEAFF; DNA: TGTGCCAGCAGCGCGCCCGAGGGACAGCAGAACACTGAAGCTTTCTTT
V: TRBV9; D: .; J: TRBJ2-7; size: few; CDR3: CASSAGIPYEQYF; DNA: TGTGCCAGCAGCGCAGGGATACCCTACGAGCAGTACTTC
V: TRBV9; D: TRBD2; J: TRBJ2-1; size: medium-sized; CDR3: CASSVVAGGVYEQFF; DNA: TGTGCCAGCAGCGTAGTGGCGGGGGGCGTATATGAGCAGTTCTTC
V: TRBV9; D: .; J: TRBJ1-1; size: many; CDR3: CASRGEPNEAFF; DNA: TGTGCCAGCAGGGGGGAGCCGAATGAAGCTTTCTTT
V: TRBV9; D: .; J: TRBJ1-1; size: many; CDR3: CASSVADSGITEAFF; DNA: TGTGCCAGCAGCGTAGCCGACAGCGGGATCACTGAAGCTTTCTTT
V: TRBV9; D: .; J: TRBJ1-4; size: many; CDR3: CASSVVGREGEKLFF; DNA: TGTGCCAGCAGCGTAGTCGGCAGGGAGGGTGAAAAACTGTTTTTT
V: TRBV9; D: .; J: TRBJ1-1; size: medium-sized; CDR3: CASSATVSSTEAFF; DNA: TGTGCCAGCAGCGCCACAGTCTCGAGCACTGAAGCTTTCTTT
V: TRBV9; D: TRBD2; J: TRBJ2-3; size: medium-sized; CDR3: CASSARGWRGDTDTQYF; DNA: TGTGCCAGCAGCGCGCGGGGGTGGAGAGGGGACACAGATACGCAGTATTTT
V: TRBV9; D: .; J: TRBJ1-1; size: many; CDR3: CASSLTGNGAEAFF; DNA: TGTGCCAGCAGCTTAACAGGGAATGGCGCTGAAGCTTTCTTT
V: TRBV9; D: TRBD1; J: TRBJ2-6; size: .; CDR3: CASSVGDPNRGPSWVRANVLTF; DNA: TGTGCCAGCAGCGTAGGGGACCCCAACAGGGGGCCATCTTGGGTTCGGGCCAACGTCCTGACTTTC
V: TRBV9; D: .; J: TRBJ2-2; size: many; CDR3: CASSTATGQPNTGELFF; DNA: TGTGCCAGCAGCACCGCCACCGGACAGCCGAACACCGGGGAGCTGTTTTTT
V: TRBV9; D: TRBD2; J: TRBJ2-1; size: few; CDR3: CASSAPTRGTSERFF; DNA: TGTGCCAGCAGCGCCCCCACGAGGGGGACTAGCGAGCGGTTCTTC
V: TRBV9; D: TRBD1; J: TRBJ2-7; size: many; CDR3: CASSVGQGATYEQYF; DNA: TGTGCCAGCAGCGTAGGGCAGGGGGCCACCTACGAGCAGTACTTC